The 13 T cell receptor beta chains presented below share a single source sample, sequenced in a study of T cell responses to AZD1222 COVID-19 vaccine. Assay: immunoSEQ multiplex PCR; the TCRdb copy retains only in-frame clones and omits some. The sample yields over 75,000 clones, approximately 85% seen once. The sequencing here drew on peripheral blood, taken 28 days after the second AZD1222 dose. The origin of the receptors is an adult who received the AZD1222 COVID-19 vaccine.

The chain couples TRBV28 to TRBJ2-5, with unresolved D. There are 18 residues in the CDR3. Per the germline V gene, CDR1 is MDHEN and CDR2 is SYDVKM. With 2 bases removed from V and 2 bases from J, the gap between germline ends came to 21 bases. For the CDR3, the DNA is TGTGCCAGCAGTTTAACTCTTCGGGTTCGGACGGTGCAAGAGACCCAGTACTTC. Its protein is CASSLTLRVRTVQETQYF.

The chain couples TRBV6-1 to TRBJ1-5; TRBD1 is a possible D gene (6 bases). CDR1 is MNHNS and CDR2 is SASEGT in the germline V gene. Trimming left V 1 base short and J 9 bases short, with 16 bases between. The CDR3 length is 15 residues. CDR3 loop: CASSEGGHLLGPQHF. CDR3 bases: TGTGCCAGCAGTGAAGGGGGACACTTACTGGGGCCCCAGCATTTT.

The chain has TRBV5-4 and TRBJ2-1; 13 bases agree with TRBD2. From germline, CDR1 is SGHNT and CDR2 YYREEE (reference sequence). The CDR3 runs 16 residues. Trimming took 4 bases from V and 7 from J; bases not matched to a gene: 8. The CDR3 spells CASSGQGLAGRNEQFF. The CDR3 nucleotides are TGTGCCAGCAGCGGACAGGGACTAGCGGGACGGAATGAGCAGTTCTTC.

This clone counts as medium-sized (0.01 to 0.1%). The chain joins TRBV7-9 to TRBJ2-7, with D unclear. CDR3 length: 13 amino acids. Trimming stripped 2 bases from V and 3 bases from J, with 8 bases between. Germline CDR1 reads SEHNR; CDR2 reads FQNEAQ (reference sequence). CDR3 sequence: CASSLSQSYEQYF. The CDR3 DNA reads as TGTGCCAGCAGCTTATCCCAAAGCTACGAGCAGTACTTC.

The DNA for the CDR3 is TGTGCCAGCAGCTTAGATCCGGGGAGGACTCCTGGAAACACCATATATTTT. It codes for CASSLDPGRTPGNTIYF. The chain uses TRBV11-2 and TRBJ1-3; D unresolved. The V and J ends lost 0 bases and 2 bases respectively, with 14 bases between them. Germline-derived CDR1 and CDR2 are SGHAT and FQNNGV. The CDR3 loop spans 17 amino acids.

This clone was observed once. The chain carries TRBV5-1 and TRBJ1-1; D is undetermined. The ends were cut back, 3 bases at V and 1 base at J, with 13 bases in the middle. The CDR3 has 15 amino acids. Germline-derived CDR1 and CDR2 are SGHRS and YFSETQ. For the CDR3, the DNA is TGCGCCAGCAGCTCGTCTGCCGGGAGGAACACTGAAGCTTTCTTT. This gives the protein CASSSSAGRNTEAFF.

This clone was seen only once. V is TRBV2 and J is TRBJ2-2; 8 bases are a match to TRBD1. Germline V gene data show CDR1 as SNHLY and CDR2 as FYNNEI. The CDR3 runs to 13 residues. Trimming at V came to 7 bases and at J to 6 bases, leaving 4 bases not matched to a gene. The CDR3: CASMDRDAGELFF. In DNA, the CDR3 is TGTGCCAGCATGGACAGGGATGCCGGGGAGCTGTTTTTT.

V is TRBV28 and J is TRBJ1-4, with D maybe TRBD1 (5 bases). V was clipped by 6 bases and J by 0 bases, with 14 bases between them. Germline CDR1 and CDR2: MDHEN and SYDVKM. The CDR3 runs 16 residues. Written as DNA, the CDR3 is TGTGCCAGCAGCAACCGACAGACTGCAACTAATGAAAAACTGTTTTTT. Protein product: CASSNRQTATNEKLFF. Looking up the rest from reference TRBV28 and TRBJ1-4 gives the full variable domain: DVKVTQSSRYLVKRTGEKVFLECVQDMDHENMFWYRQDPGLGLRLIYFSYDVKMKEKGDIPEGYSVSREKKERFSLILESASTNQTSMYLCASSNRQTATNEKLFFGSGTQLSVL.

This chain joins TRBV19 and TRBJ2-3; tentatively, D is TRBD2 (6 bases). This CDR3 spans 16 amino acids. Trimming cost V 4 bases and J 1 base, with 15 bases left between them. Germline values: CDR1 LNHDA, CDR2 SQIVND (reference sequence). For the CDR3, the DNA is TGTGCCAGTAGTACCGCCGGAGGGGCTCGCACAGATACGCAGTATTTT. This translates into CASSTAGGARTDTQYF. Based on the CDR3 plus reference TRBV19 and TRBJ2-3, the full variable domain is DGGITQSPKYLFRKEGQNVTLSCEQNLNHDAMYWYRQDPGQGLRLIYYSQIVNDFQKGDIAEGYSVSREKKESFPLTVTSAQKNPTAFYLCASSTAGGARTDTQYFGPGTRLTVL.

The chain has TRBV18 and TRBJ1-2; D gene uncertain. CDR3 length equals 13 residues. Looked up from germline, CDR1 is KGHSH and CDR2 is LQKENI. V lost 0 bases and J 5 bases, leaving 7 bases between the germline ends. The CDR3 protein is CASSPPAGYGYTF. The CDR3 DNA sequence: TGTGCCAGCTCACCACCCGCCGGTTATGGCTACACCTTC.

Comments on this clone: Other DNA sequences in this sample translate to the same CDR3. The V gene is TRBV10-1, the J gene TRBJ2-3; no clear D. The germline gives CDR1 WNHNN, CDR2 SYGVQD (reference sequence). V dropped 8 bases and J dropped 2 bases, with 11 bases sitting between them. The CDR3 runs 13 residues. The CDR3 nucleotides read TGCGCCAGCTCGGAGCTGGTCACAGATACGCAGTATTTT. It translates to CASSELVTDTQYF.

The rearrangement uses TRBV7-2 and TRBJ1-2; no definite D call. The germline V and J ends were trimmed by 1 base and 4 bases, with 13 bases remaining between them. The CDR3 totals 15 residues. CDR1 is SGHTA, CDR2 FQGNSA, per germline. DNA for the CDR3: TGTGCCAGCAGCTTAGGGGTTGAGGCCTTCTATGGCTACACCTTC. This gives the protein CASSLGVEAFYGYTF.

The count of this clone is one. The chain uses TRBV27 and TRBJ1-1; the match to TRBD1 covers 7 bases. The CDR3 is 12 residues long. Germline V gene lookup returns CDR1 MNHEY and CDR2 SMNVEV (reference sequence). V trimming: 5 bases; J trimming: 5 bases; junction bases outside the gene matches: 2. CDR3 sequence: CASSAGGTEAFF. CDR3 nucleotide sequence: TGTGCCAGCAGTGCAGGGGGGACTGAAGCTTTCTTT.